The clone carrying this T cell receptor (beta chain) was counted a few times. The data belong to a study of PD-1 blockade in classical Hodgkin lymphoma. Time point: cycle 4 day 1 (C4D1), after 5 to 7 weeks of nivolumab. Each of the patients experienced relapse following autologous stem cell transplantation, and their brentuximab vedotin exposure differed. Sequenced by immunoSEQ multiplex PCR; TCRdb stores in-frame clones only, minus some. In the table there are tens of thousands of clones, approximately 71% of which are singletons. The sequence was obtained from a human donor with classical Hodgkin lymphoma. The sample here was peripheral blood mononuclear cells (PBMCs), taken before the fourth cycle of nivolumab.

The CDR3 loop is CASSRGVNTEAFF. The CDR3 bases are TGTGCCAGCAGTAGGGGAGTGAACACTGAAGCTTTCTTT. The chain recombines TRBV7-8 with TRBJ1-1; D may be TRBD1 (5 bases). V lost 6 bases, J lost 0 bases, and 8 bases lay in between. The CDR3 loop spans 13 amino acids. The germline V gene encodes CDR1 SGHVS and CDR2 FQNEAQ.